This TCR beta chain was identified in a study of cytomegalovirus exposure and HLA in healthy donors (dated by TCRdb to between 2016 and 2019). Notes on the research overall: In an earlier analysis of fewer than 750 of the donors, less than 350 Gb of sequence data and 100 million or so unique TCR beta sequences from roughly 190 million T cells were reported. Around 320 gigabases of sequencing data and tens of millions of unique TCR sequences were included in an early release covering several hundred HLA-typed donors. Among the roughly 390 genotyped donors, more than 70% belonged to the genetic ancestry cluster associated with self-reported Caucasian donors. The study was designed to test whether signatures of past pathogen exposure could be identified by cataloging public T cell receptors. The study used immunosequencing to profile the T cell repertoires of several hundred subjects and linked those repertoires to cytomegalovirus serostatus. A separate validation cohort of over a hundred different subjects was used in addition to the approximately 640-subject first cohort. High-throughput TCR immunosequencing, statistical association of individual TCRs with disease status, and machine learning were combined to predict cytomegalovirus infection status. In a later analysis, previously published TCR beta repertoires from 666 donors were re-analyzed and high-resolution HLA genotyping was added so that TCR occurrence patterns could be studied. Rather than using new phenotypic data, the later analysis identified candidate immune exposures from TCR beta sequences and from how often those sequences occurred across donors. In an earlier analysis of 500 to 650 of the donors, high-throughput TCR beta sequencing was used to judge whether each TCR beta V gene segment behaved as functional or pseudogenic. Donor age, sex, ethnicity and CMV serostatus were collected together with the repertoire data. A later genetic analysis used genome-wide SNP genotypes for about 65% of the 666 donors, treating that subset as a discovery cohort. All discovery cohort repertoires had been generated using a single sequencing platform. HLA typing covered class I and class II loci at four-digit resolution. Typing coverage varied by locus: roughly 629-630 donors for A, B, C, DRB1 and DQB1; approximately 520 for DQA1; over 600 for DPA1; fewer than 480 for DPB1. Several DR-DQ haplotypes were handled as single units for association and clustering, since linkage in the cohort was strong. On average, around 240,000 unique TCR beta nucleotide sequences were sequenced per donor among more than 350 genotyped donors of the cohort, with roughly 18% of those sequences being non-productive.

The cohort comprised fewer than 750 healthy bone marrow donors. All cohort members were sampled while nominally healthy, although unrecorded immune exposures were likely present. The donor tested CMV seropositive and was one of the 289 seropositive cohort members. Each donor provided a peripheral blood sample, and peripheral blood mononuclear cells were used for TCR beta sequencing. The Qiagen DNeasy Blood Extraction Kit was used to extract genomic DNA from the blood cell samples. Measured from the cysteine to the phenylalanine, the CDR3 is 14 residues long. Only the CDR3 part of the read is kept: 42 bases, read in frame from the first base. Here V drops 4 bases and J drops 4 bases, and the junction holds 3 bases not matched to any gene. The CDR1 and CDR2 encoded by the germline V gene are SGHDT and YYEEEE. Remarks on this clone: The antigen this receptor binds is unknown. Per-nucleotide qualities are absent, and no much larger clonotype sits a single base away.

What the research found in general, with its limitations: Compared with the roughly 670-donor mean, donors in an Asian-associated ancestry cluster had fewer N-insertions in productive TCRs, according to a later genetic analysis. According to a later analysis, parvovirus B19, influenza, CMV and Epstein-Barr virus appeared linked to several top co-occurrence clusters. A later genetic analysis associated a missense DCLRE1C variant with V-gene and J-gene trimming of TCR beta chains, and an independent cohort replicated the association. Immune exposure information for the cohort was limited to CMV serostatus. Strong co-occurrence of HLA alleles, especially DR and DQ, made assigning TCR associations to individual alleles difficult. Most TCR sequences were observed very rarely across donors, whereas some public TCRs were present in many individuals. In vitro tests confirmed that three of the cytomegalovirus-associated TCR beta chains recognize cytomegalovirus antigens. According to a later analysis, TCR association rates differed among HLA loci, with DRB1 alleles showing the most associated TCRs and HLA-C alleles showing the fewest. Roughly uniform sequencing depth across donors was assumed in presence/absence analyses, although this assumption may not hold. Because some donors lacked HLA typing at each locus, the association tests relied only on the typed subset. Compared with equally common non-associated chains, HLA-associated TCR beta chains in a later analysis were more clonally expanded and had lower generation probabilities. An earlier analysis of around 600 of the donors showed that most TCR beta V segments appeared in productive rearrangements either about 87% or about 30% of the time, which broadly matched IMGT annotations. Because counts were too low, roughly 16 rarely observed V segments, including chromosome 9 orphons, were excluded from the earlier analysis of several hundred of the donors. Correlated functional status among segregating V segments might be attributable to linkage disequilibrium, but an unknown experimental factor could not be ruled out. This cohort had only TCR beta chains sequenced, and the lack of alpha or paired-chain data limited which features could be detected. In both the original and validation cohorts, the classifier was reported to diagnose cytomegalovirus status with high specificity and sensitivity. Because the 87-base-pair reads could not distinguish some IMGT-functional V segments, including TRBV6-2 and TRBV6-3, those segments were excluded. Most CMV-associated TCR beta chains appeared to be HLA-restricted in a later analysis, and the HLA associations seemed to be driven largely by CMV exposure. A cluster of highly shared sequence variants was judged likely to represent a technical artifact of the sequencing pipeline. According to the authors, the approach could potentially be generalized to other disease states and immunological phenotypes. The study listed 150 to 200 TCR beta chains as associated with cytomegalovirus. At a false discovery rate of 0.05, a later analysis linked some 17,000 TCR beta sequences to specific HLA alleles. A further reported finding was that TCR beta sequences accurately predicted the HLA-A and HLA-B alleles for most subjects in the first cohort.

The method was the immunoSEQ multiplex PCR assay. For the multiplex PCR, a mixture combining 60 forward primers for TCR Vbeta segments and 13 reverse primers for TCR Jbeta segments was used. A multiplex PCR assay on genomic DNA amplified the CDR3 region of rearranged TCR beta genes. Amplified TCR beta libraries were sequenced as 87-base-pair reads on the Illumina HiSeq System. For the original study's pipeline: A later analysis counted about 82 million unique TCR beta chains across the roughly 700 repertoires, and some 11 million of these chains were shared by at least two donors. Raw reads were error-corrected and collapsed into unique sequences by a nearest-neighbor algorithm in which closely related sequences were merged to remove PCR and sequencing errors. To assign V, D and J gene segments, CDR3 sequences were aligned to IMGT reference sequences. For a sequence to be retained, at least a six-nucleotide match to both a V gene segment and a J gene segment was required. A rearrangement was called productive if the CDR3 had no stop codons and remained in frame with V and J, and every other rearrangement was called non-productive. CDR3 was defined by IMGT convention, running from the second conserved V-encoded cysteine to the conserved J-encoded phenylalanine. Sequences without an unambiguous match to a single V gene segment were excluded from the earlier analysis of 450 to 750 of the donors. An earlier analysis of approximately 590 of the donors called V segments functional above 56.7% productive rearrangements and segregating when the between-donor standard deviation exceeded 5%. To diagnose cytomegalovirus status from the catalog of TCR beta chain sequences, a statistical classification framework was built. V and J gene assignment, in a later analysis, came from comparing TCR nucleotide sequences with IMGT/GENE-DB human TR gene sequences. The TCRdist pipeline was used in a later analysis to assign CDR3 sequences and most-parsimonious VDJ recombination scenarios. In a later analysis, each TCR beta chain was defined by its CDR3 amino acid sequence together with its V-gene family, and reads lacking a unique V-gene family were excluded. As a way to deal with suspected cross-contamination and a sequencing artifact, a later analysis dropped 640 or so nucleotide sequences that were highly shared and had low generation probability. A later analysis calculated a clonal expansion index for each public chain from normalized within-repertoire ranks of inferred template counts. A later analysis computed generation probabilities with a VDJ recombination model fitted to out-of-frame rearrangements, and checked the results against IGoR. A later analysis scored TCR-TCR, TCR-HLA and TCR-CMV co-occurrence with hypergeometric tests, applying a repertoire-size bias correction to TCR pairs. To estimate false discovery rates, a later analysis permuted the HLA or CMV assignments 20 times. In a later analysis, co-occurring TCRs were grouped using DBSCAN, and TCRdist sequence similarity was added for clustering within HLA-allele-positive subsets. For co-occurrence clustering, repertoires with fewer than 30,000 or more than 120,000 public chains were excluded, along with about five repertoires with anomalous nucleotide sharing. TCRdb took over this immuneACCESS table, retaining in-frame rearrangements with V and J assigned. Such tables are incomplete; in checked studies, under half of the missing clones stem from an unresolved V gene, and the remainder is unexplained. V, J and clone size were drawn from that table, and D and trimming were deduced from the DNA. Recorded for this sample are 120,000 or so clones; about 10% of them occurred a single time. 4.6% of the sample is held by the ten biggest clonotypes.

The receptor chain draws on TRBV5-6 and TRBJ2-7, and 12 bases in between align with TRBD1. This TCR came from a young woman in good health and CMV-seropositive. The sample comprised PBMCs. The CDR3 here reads CASSGDRGLYEQYF. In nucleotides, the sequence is TGTGCCAGCAGCGGGGACAGGGGGCTGTACGAGCAGTACTTC.